These 14 T cell receptor beta chains share one sample of origin, sequenced in a study of blood T cells in healthy people across ages (dated by TCRdb to about 2015). To prepare the library, 5' RACE was applied. Sequencing was carried out with an Illumina HiSeq 2500. A second PCR of about 7 to 12 cycles was run with a J-beta primer mix and a sample-barcoded 5' primer. In TCRdb, the public reads were trimmed at Q25 with fastp and aligned with MiXCR, with productive beta chains retained. Rows merge per CDR3 protein into single entries with the most common DNA and genes. The sample table records over a million distinct CDR3 sequences; more than 35% of these occur just once. Of the sample, approximately 17% is held by the ten largest clones. Material for sequencing was blood. The receptors here all came from a woman aged 60 to 75 in good health.

V usage is TRBV7-9 and J usage is TRBJ1-2; 7 bases fit TRBD1. The CDR3 length is 15 residues. Per germline, CDR1 SEHNR and CDR2 FQNEAQ (reference sequence). The trim removed 5 bases at V and 4 bases at J, leaving 10 bases unmatched. CDR3 sequence reads: CASSAETGRSYGYTF. CDR3 bases: TGTGCCAGCAGCGCAGAGACAGGGCGGTCCTATGGCTACACCTTC.

The chain uses TRBV7-6 and TRBJ1-5, with D uncertain. The CDR3 runs to 17 residues. V lost 5 bases, J lost 0 bases, and 17 bases lay in between. CDR1 and CDR2 (germline): SGHVS, FNYEAQ. CDR3 region: CASSPGPLENSNQPQHF. DNA for the CDR3: TGTGCCAGCAGCCCCGGGCCCCTGGAGAATAGCAATCAGCCCCAGCATTTT.

The V and J genes are TRBV4-2 and TRBJ1-2; tentative D call: TRBD1 (5 bases). Germline CDR1 and CDR2: LGHNA and YNFKEQ. There are 19 residues in the CDR3. Between the trimmed V and J ends, which lost 0 bases and 4 bases, there was a span of 24 bases. CDR3 nucleotides: TGTGCCAGCAGCCAAGATGGGGAGGGTTTGGGGGGTTCGAGCTATGGCTACACCTTC. Protein: CASSQDGEGLGGSSYGYTF.

A few counts support this clonotype. The V and J genes are TRBV6-6 and TRBJ2-7, with a tentative D call TRBD1 (6 bases). CDR1 MNHNY and CDR2 SVGAGI come from the germline V gene (reference sequence). Deletions cut 0 bases from V and 4 bases from J, with 10 bases between. This CDR3 comprises 14 residues. For the CDR3, the DNA is TGTGCCAGCAGTTACTCGATAGGGGGTTACGAGCAGTACTTC. Translation: CASSYSIGGYEQYF.

V usage is TRBV10-3 and J usage is TRBJ2-6; 10 bases map to TRBD2. CDR1 ENHRY and CDR2 SYGVKD come from the germline V gene. J was trimmed by 3 bases and V by 4 bases; bases with no gene match: 9. The CDR3 consists of 18 residues. The CDR3 loop reads CAISGQLAGYGGANVLTF. The CDR3 coding sequence is TGTGCCATCAGTGGCCAACTAGCGGGATATGGTGGGGCCAACGTCCTGACTTTC.

CDR3 DNA sequence: TGTGCCAGCAGTTTAAAGCGGGGACTAGCGGGAATCTACGAGCAGTACTTC. Translation: CASSLKRGLAGIYEQYF. The chain couples TRBV27 to TRBJ2-7, with TRBD2 matching 13 bases. This CDR3 comprises 17 residues. Germline loops: CDR1 MNHEY, CDR2 SMNVEV (reference sequence). The V segment lost 2 bases and the J segment 3 bases; nucleotides outside the gene matches: 7.

This clonotype was found a few times. The chain is built from TRBV5-1 and TRBJ2-1, with D possibly matching TRBD2 (6 bases). V lost 4 bases and J lost 3, with 14 bases in between. Germline-derived CDR1 and CDR2 are SGHRS and YFSETQ. This CDR3 contains 15 residues. The CDR3 nucleotides read TGCGCCAGCAGCCCGACTAGGGCAGACTACAATGAGCAGTTCTTC. As protein: CASSPTRADYNEQFF.

This clonotype was recorded a few times. The chain joins TRBV20-1 to TRBJ2-5; 9 positions match TRBD2. The V segment lost 2 bases and the J segment 5 bases; nucleotides outside the gene matches: 3. This CDR3 spans 13 amino acids. The germline CDR1 and CDR2 sequences are DFQATT and SNEGSKA (reference sequence). In nucleotides, the CDR3 is TGCAGTGCTAGACTAGCGGGGTGGGAGACCCAGTACTTC. Protein sequence: CSARLAGWETQYF.

The sample holds a few counts of this clonotype. This chain joins TRBV6-1 and TRBJ2-7; 10 bases are a match to TRBD1. The CDR3 is 15 residues long. V shed 4 bases and J 4 bases; nucleotides not matched to a gene: 7. In germline, CDR1 is MNHNS, CDR2 SASEGT. The CDR3 sequence is CASSAPGQGWYEQYF. The CDR3 nucleotides read TGTGCCAGCAGTGCTCCGGGACAGGGGTGGTACGAGCAGTACTTC.

The V call is TRBV20-1, the J call TRBJ1-1, with a tentative D call TRBD1 (5 bases). From germline, CDR1 is DFQATT and CDR2 SNEGSKA (reference sequence). The V end was cut by 5 bases, the J end by 0 bases, with 10 bases between. There are 13 residues in the CDR3. The CDR3 reads CSAPRQLNTEAFF. In DNA form, the CDR3 reads TGCAGTGCTCCACGACAGCTGAACACTGAAGCTTTCTTT.

This clonotype was found a few times. The CDR3: CASSYSDRGYEQYF. As DNA, the CDR3 is TGTGCCAGCAGTTACTCGGACAGGGGCTACGAGCAGTACTTC. This sequence joins TRBV6-5 and TRBJ2-7, with 9 bases matching TRBD1. The trim removed 0 bases at V and 3 bases at J, leaving 0 bases unmatched. Germline lookup yields CDR1 MNHEY and CDR2 SVGAGI. This CDR3 spans 14 amino acids.

The chain combines TRBV20-1 with TRBJ1-2, with D unclear. Looked up from germline, CDR1 is DFQATT and CDR2 is SNEGSKA (reference sequence). Trimming took 0 bases from V and 5 from J, leaving 13 bases between them. This CDR3 comprises 14 residues. In DNA, the CDR3 is TGCAGTGCTAGAGATCAAATAGGCGGATATGGCTACACCTTC. It specifies CSARDQIGGYGYTF.

This clonotype was found a few times. The V gene is TRBV7-9, the J gene TRBJ2-3, with 7 bases aligning to TRBD2. The CDR3 is 16 amino acids. The germline V gene encodes CDR1 SEHNR and CDR2 FQNEAQ (reference sequence). V lost 1 base to trimming and J lost 1 base; unmatched junction nucleotides: 5. The CDR3 coding sequence is TGTGCCAGCAGCTTAGTTGGGGGACTACGCACAGATACGCAGTATTTT. Protein product: CASSLVGGLRTDTQYF.

This clonotype was seen a handful of times. The rearrangement links TRBV5-1 to TRBJ2-7; 8 positions match TRBD1. Germline trimming cut 7 bases from V and 0 bases from J; bases unmatched to any gene: 9. The CDR3 contains 15 residues. CDR1 is SGHRS, CDR2 YFSETQ, per germline. The CDR3 DNA reads TGCGCCAGCTATACTGGACAGGGTCCCTCCTACGAGCAGTACTTC. This translates into CASYTGQGPSYEQYF.